This record covers a single T cell receptor (beta chain). The sample originates from a study of blood T cell repertoires in COVID-19. Study at large: Material from acute and convalescent COVID-19 was sourced from the United States, Italy and Spain. Sample material is recorded as cDNA or gDNA derived from T cells, B-cell-depleted T cells, or PBMCs.

In the authors' workflow: Reference gene primer amplification in the assay estimated nucleated cell counts. Repertoires were generated with immunoSEQ multiplex PCR, while TCRdb's copy carries only in-frame clones and drops some. The V and J calls and clone size come from that table; D and trimming were worked out from the DNA. The sample has 35,000 to 40,000 clones; 80% to 90% are singletons. This TCR came from a human donor in a cohort sampled during active COVID-19. Sequencing used peripheral blood.

The CDR3 coding sequence is TGTGCCAGCAGTGAAAGTTTCGGGACAGGGGGCATGCCCCAGCATTTT. Amino acid sequence: CASSESFGTGGMPQHF. This chain uses TRBV6-1 with TRBJ1-5; 12 nucleotides align to TRBD1. CDR3 length equals 16 residues. V was pared by 2 bases and J by 9 bases, with 8 bases of the junction left unmatched. CDR1 is MNHNS and CDR2 is SASEGT in the germline V gene.